This T cell receptor (beta chain) appears in the sequencing data of a study of T cell responses to AZD1222 COVID-19 vaccine. Across the whole study: The study pooled second doses at about 4 or about 12 weeks.

The CDR3 has 14 amino acids. The germline gives CDR1 MNHNS, CDR2 SASEGT. The germline V and J ends were trimmed by 1 base and 1 base, with 7 bases remaining between them. Turning to this clone: Its target is unknown. As the CDR3 is not closed by the conserved phenylalanine or tryptophan, this likely results from a read error.

Here immunoSEQ multiplex PCR was the method, and the copy in TCRdb shows in-frame clones only, minus some. This table holds tens of thousands of clones, around 90% found once. Findings of the study overall: Per reports, nearly half of all spike-specific TCRs target regions that are unmutated in variants.

The sequencing here drew on peripheral blood, taken on day 0 of AZD1222 vaccination. The receptor's source is an adult in good health. The chain couples TRBV6-1 to TRBJ1-1; unclear D gene. CDR3 residues: CASSEGMRNTEAFV. CDR3 sequence (DNA): TGTGCCAGCAGTGAAGGGATGAGGAACACTGAAGCTTTCGTT.